The 12 T cell receptor beta chains below all came from one sample that was sequenced in a study of T cell clonality in common variable immunodeficiency. Study-level results: Common variable immunodeficiency TCR beta sequences reportedly had fewer deletions and N-nucleotide insertions.

The protocol was immunoSEQ multiplex PCR, while the TCRdb copy is restricted to in-frame clones and leaves out a portion. There are about 26,000 clones in the sample, none observed a single time. Which antigens these TCRs recognize remains unknown. Sequenced: peripheral blood mononuclear cells. These receptors all stem from a human donor with common variable immunodeficiency.

This clone was detected a few times. With the read ending 3 residues before the CDR3 end, the germline J gene is used to fill in that end. This chain joins TRBV6-1 and TRBJ2-5; 7 bases fit TRBD1. Germline lookup yields CDR1 MNHNS and CDR2 SASEGT. This CDR3 region has 17 residues. Germline trimming cut 1 base from V and 2 bases from J; bases unmatched to any gene: 10. The CDR3 is CASSEGTYRGQQETQYF. The covered CDR3 bases are TGTGCCAGCAGTGAAGGGACCTACAGGGGTCAACAAGAGACC.

The table lists this clone with many counts. The missing CDR3 end, 3 residues past where the read stops, is filled in from the germline J gene. The chain carries TRBV6-2 or TRBV6-3 and TRBJ2-5, with 8 bases identical to TRBD2. CDR1 and CDR2 from the germline V gene are MNHEY and SVGEGT. The CDR3 has 13 residues. J was trimmed by 4 bases and V by 7 bases; bases with no gene match: 5. CDR3 amino acids: CASNRGGRETQYF. The part of the CDR3 DNA that was read is TGTGCCAGCAATCGGGGGGGGAGAGAGACC.

Notes on this clone: The CDR3 end is not reached by the read, which stops 3 residues before it; the germline J gene fills it in. The chain uses TRBV20-1 and TRBJ1-1; 10 bases line up with TRBD1. The V segment lost 4 bases and the J segment 1 base; nucleotides outside the gene matches: 3. The CDR3 contains 14 residues. Germline loops: CDR1 DFQATT, CDR2 SNEGSKA (reference sequence). This chain's CDR3 is CSAKDRGRNTEAFF. CDR3 bases read: TGCAGTGCTAAGGACAGGGGGAGGAACACTGAA.

Many counts were recorded for this clone. CDR3 DNA, as far as it was read: TGTGCCAGCTCACCACCGATCGCGGGGGGAAACACC. This sequence encodes CASSPPIAGGNT. The CDR3 in full is CASSPPIAGGNTIYF. The chain employs TRBV18 and TRBJ1-3; no definite D call. The read ends 3 residues before the CDR3 terminus; that terminus is restored from the germline J gene. The CDR3 is made up of 15 amino acids. Germline V gives CDR1 KGHSH, CDR2 LQKENI. Trimming took 0 bases from V and 4 from J, leaving 10 bases between them. Full variable domain (missing parts from reference TRBV18 and TRBJ1-3): NAGVMQNPRHLVRRRGQEARLRCSPMKGHSHVYWYRQLPEEGLKFMVYLQKENIIDESGMPKERFSAEFPKEGPSILRIQQVVRGDSAAYFCASSPPIAGGNTIYFGEGSWLTVV.

Details on this clone: From the germline J gene comes the end of the CDR3, since the read stops 3 residues before it. V gene TRBV30 combines with J gene TRBJ2-5, with 15 bases matching TRBD2. Losses at the gene ends were 5 bases for V and 6 bases for J; bases not matched to a gene: 7. The CDR3 contains 15 residues. Germline-derived CDR1 and CDR2 are GTSNPN and SVGIG (reference sequence). The covered CDR3 bases are TGTGCCTGGGGACCTGGGACTAGCGGGGGGAAGACC. Amino acids: CAWGPGTSGGKT. The full CDR3 protein is CAWGPGTSGGKTQYF.

This clone came up a few times. The read ends 3 residues shy of where the CDR3 ends; the end is completed using the germline J gene. J is TRBJ2-3 and V is TRBV6-1, with D unresolved. CDR1 and CDR2 (germline): MNHNS, SASEGT. The CDR3 loop spans 15 amino acids. Deletions cut 3 bases from V and 3 bases from J, with 13 bases between. CDR3 residues: CASSEQRRATDTQYF. CDR3 DNA, as far as it was read: TGTGCCAGCAGTGAGCAACGAAGGGCTACAGATACG.

This clone came up a few times. Read coverage stops 3 residues before the CDR3 terminus; the germline J gene supplies the remainder. V is TRBV6-2 or TRBV6-3 and J is TRBJ1-4; D not resolved. The germline CDR1 and CDR2 sequences are MNHEY and SVGEGT. The CDR3 runs 13 residues. Trimming removed 6 bases at V and 8 bases at J, with 13 bases between. The CDR3 is CASRRGLKEKLFF. The CDR3 DNA, read in part, is TGTGCCAGCAGAAGAGGACTAAAGGAAAAA.

Regarding this clone: The read stops 3 residues short of the end of the CDR3; the missing end is completed from the germline J gene. The J gene is TRBJ1-6, the V gene TRBV11-2, with D maybe TRBD1 (5 bases). The CDR3 extends over 15 amino acids. The V end lost 2 bases, the J end lost 9 bases, and 14 bases lay between the germline ends. The germline CDR1 and CDR2 sequences are SGHAT and FQNNGV. CDR3: CASSLQGSQGSPLHF. The CDR3 bases that were read are TGTGCCAGCAGCTTACAGGGCTCCCAAGGTTCACCC.

This clone was recorded many times. Coverage ceases 3 residues before the CDR3 finishes, and the germline J gene fills in the end. The rearrangement uses TRBV19 and TRBJ2-3; 11 bases align to TRBD2. CDR1 is LNHDA and CDR2 is SQIVND in the germline V gene (reference sequence). Germline trimming cut 3 bases from V and 2 bases from J; bases unmatched to any gene: 7. CDR3 length: 17 amino acids. The sequenced part of the CDR3 DNA is TGTGCCAGTAGTATTGGGACTAGCGGTTCGACCACAGATACG. It translates to CASSIGTSGSTTDT. In full, the CDR3 is CASSIGTSGSTTDTQYF. The entire variable domain, with the rest obtained from reference TRBV19 and TRBJ2-3, is as follows: DGGITQSPKYLFRKEGQNVTLSCEQNLNHDAMYWYRQDPGQGLRLIYYSQIVNDFQKGDIAEGYSVSREKKESFPLTVTSAQKNPTAFYLCASSIGTSGSTTDTQYFGPGTRLTVL.

This clone occurred a few times. The read comes to an end 3 residues before the CDR3 does, leaving the germline J gene to fill in the end. The genes are TRBV7-2 and TRBJ1-4, with TRBD1 identical over 7 bases. CDR3 length: 14 amino acids. V shed 6 bases, J shed 2 bases, and the junction held 3 bases outside the gene matches. In germline, CDR1 is SGHTA, CDR2 FQGNSA. Partial CDR3 DNA: TGTGCCAGCAGAAAGACAGGGACTAATGAAAAA. Its translation: CASRKTGTNEK. The whole CDR3 sequence is CASRKTGTNEKLFF.

Turning to this clone: The missing CDR3 end, 3 residues past where the read stops, is filled in from the germline J gene. The V gene is TRBV5-1, the J gene TRBJ2-7; D is unclear. V was trimmed by 3 bases and J by 3 bases, leaving 13 bases between them. CDR1 SGHRS and CDR2 YFSETQ come from the germline V gene. The CDR3 is made up of 14 amino acids. The CDR3 bases that were read are TGCGCCAGCAGCTCTTCGACAAGCCGCTACGAG. Protein product: CASSSSTSRYE. The entire CDR3 protein is CASSSSTSRYEQYF.

This clone was seen a handful of times. The read stops 3 residues short of the end of the CDR3; the missing end is completed from the germline J gene. The rearrangement links TRBV5-8 to TRBJ2-3; D perhaps matches TRBD1 (6 bases). CDR3 length equals 15 residues. V lost 4 bases and J lost 0, with 12 bases in between. Germline loops: CDR1 SGHTS, CDR2 YDEGEE. The part of the CDR3 DNA that was read is TGTGCCAGCAGCCCAGGACAGCCAAGCACAGATACG. It translates to CASSPGQPSTDT. The CDR3 in full is CASSPGQPSTDTQYF.